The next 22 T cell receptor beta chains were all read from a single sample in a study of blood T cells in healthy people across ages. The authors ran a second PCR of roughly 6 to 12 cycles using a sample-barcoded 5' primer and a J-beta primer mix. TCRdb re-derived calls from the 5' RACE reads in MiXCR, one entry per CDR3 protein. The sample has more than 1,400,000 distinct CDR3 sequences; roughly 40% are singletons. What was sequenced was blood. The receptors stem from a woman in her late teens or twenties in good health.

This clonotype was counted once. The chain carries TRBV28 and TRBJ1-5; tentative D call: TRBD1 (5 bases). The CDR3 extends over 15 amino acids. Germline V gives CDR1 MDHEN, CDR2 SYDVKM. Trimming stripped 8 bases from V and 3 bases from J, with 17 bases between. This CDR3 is CASHPVGLVNQPQHF. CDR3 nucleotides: TGTGCCAGCCATCCCGTGGGGCTTGTCAATCAGCCCCAGCATTTT.

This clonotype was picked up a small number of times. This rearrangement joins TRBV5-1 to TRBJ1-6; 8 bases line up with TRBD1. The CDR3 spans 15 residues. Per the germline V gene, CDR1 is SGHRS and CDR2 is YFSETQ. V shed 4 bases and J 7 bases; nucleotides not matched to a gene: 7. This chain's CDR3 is CASSGQGASNSPLHF. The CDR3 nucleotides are TGCGCCAGCAGCGGGCAGGGGGCGTCAAATTCACCCCTCCACTTT.

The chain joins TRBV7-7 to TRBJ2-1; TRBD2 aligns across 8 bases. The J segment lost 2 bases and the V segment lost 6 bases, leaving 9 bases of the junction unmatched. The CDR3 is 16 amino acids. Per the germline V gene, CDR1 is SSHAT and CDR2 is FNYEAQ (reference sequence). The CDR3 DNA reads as TGTGCCAGCAGTTTCCAGGCGGGGGGTCCCTACAATGAGCAGTTCTTC. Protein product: CASSFQAGGPYNEQFF.

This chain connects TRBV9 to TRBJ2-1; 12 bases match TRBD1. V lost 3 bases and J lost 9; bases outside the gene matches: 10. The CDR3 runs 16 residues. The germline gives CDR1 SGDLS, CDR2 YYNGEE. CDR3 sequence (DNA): TGTGCCAGCAGCGCTCCGGGACAGGGGGCAAGTAGTGAGCAGTTCTTC. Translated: CASSAPGQGASSEQFF.

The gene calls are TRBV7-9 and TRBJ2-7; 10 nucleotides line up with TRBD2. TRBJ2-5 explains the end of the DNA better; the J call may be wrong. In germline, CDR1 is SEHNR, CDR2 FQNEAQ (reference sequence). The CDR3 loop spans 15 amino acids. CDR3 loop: CASSSSGGALETQYF. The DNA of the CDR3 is TGTGCCAGCAGCTCGAGCGGGGGGGCCCTAGAGACCCAGTACTTC.

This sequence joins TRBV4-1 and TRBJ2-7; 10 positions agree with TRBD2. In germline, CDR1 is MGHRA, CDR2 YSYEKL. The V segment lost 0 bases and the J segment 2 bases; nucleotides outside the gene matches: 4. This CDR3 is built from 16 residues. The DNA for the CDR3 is TGCGCCAGCAGCCAAGAGCCGGGACTAGCGACCTACGAGCAGTACTTC. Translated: CASSQEPGLATYEQYF.

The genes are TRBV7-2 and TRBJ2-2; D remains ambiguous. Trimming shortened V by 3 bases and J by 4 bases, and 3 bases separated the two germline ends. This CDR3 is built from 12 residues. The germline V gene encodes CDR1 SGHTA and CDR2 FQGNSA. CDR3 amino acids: CASSFVTGELFF. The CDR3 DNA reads TGTGCCAGCAGCTTCGTCACCGGGGAGCTGTTTTTT.

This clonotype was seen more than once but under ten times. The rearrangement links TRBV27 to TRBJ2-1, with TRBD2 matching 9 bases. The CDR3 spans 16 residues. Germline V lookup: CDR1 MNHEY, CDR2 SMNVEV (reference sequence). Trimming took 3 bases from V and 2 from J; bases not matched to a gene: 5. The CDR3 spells CASSFLAGVTYNEQFF. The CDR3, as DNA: TGTGCCAGCAGTTTTTTAGCGGGAGTCACCTACAATGAGCAGTTCTTC.

DNA for the CDR3: TGTGCCAGCAGTGGCAATGGAATGGGAGATACGCAGTATTTT. Residues: CASSGNGMGDTQYF. This rearrangement joins TRBV6-1 to TRBJ2-3; D gene ambiguous. Germline CDR1 and CDR2: MNHNS and SASEGT. Between the trimmed V and J ends, which lost 4 bases and 5 bases, there was a span of 13 bases. The CDR3 length is 14 residues.

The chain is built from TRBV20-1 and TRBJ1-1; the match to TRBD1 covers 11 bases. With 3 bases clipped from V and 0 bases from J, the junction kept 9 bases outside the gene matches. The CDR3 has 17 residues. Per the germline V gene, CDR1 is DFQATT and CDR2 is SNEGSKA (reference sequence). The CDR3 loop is CSAREGDRGFMNTEAFF. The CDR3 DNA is TGCAGTGCTAGGGAGGGGGACAGGGGGTTTATGAACACTGAAGCTTTCTTT.

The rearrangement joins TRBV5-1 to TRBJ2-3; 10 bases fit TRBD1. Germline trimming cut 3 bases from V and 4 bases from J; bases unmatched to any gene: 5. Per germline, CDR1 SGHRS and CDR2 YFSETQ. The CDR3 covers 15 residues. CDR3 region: CASSSGTGVADTQYF. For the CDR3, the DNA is TGCGCCAGCAGCTCCGGGACAGGGGTTGCAGATACGCAGTATTTT.

The CDR3 sequence: CAISESMGSSGGQETQYF. The CDR3 DNA sequence: TGTGCCATCAGTGAGTCGATGGGATCTAGCGGGGGCCAAGAGACCCAGTACTTC. This sequence joins TRBV10-3 and TRBJ2-5; 10 bases line up with TRBD2. The V and J ends lost 0 bases and 1 base, in that order; junction bases with no gene match: 8. Germline CDR1 is ENHRY and CDR2 is SYGVKD. The CDR3 spans 18 residues.

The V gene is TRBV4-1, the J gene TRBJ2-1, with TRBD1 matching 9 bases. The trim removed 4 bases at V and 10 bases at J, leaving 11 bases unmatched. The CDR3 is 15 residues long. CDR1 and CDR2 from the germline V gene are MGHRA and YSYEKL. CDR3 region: CASSRFDRDRDEQFF. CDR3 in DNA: TGCGCCAGCAGCCGCTTTGACAGGGACAGGGACGAGCAGTTCTTC.

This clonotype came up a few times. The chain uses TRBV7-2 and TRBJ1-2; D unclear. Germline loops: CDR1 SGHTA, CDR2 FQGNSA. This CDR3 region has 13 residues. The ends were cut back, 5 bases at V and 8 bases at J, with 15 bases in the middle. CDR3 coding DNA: TGTGCCAGCAGCCTGGGCGGACCCACGGGCTACACCTTC. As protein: CASSLGGPTGYTF.

The DNA for the CDR3 is TGTGCCAGCAGTGAGGGCGGGACCCTGGGGTGGTGGGAGCAGTTCTTC. The encoded protein is CASSEGGTLGWWEQFF. The V call is TRBV12-3 or TRBV12-4, the J call TRBJ2-1; D perhaps matches TRBD2 (6 bases). Trimming took off 5 bases at V and 10 bases at J, with 24 bases between the two ends. The CDR3 extends over 16 amino acids.

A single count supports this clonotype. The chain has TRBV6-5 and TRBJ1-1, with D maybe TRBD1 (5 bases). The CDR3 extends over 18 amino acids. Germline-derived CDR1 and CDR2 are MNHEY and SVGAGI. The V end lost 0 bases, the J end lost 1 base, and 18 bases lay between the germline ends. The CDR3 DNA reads TGTGCCAGCAGTTACTCTGTGGGGCTTCTCGGGACGAACACTGAAGCTTTCTTT. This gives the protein CASSYSVGLLGTNTEAFF.

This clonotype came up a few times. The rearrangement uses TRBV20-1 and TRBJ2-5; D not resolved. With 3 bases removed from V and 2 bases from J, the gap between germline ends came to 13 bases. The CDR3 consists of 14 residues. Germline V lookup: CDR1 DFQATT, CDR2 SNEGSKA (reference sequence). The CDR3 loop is CSASRGAGQETQYF. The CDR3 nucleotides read TGCAGTGCTAGTCGCGGAGCAGGACAAGAGACCCAGTACTTC.

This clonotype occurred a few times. The CDR3 loop reads CAISDRDRGLETQYF. DNA of the CDR3: TGTGCCATCAGCGACCGGGACAGGGGGCTTGAGACCCAGTACTTC. The rearrangement joins TRBV10-3 to TRBJ2-5, with 12 bases aligning to TRBD1. CDR1 is ENHRY and CDR2 is SYGVKD in the germline V gene. This CDR3 is 15 amino acids long. The ends lost 6 bases at V and 5 bases at J; junction bases unmatched: 7.

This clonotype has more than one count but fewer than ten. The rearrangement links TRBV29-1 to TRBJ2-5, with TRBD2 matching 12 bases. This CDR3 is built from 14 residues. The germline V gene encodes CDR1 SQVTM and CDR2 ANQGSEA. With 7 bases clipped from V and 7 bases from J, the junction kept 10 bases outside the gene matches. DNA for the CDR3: TGCAGCGCTAGAACAGGGACTAGCGGGTGGACCCAGTACTTC. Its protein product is CSARTGTSGWTQYF.

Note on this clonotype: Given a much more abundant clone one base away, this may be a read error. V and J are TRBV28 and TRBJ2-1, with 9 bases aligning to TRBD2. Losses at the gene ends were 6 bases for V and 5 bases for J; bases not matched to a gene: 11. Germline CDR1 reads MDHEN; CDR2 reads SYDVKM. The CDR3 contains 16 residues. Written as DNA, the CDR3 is TGTGCCAGCAGCCGCTCCACTAGCGGGCTTAACAATGAGCAGTTCTTC. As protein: CASSRSTSGLNNEQFF. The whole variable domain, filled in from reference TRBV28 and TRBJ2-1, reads DVKVTQSSRYLVKRTGEKVFLECVQDMDHENMFWYRQDPGLGLRLIYFSYDVKMKEKGDIPEGYSVSREKKERFSLILESASTNQTSMYLCASSRSTSGLNNEQFFGPGTRLTVL.

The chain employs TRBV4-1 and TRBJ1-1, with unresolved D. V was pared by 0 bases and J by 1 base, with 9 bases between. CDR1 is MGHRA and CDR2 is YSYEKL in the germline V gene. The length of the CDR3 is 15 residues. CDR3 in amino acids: CASSQDFGSNTEAFF. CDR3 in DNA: TGCGCCAGCAGCCAAGACTTCGGGTCGAACACTGAAGCTTTCTTT.

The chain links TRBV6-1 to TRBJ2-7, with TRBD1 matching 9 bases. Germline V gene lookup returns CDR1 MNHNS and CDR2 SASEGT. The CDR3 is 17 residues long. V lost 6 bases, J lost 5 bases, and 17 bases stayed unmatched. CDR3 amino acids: CASSQPRSGQGIHEQYF. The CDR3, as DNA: TGTGCCAGCAGCCAGCCGCGATCGGGACAGGGTATCCACGAGCAGTACTTC.